These 11 T cell receptor beta chains came from one sample sequenced in a study of blood T cell repertoires in COVID-19. Sequencing was performed with immunoSEQ multiplex PCR; in TCRdb, only in-frame clones are kept and a portion is missing. The sample includes roughly 150,000 clones, about 79% seen only once; the top ten take 7.2%. The sequenced sample was peripheral blood. The receptors derive from a woman in her forties or fifties in a cohort sampled during active or convalescent COVID-19.

The chain employs TRBV4-2 and TRBJ1-2, with a weak D call TRBD1 (5 bases). CDR1 is LGHNA, CDR2 YNFKEQ, per germline. V was trimmed by 0 bases and J by 4 bases, leaving 9 bases between them. The CDR3 length is 14 residues. The CDR3 DNA sequence: TGTGCCAGCAGCCAAGATGCCCAGGGCTATGGCTACACCTTC. This codes for CASSQDAQGYGYTF.

In DNA, the CDR3 is TGTGCCACAGCAATGGGACTAGCAGGGGAGACCCAGTACTTC. Translating gives CATAMGLAGETQYF. The rearrangement uses TRBV2 and TRBJ2-5, with 9 bases lining up with TRBD2. In germline, CDR1 is SNHLY, CDR2 FYNNEI. This CDR3 spans 14 amino acids. Unmatched junction bases numbered 11, after V lost 10 bases and J lost 5 bases.

The chain carries TRBV4-3 and TRBJ1-4, with D possibly TRBD1 on 5 matching bases. Trimming shortened V by 3 bases and J by 8 bases, and 19 bases separated the two germline ends. The germline V gene has CDR1 LGHNA and CDR2 YSLEER. The CDR3 spans 16 residues. The CDR3 nucleotides are TGCGCCAGCAGCCAGGAAGGGGAGGCGAAAGAAGAAAAACTGTTTTTT. Residues: CASSQEGEAKEEKLFF.

This rearrangement joins TRBV3-1 (or the pseudogene TRBV3-2) to TRBJ1-1, with TRBD1 as a possible D gene (6 bases). V lost 1 base and J lost 7, with 13 bases in between. Germline V gene sequence: CDR1 LGHDT, CDR2 YNNKEL (reference sequence). There are 14 residues in the CDR3. CDR3 bases: TGTGCCAGCAGCCAAGCCCCGGACAGAGGTGAAGCTTTCTTT. It translates to CASSQAPDRGEAFF.

The CDR3 region is CASSLDRTNEKLFF. The CDR3 DNA follows: TGTGCCAGCAGCTTAGACAGAACTAATGAAAAACTGTTTTTT. This rearrangement joins TRBV11-2 to TRBJ1-4; D is undetermined. V was clipped by 0 bases and J by 1 base, with 3 bases between them. CDR3 size: 14 residues. Germline V gene sequence: CDR1 SGHAT, CDR2 FQNNGV. The whole variable domain, remainder taken from reference TRBV11-2 and TRBJ1-4, is EAGVAQSPRYKIIEKRQSVAFWCNPISGHATLYWYQQILGQGPKLLIQFQNNGVVDDSQLPKDRFSAERLKGVDSTLKIQPAKLEDSAVYLCASSLDRTNEKLFFGSGTQLSVL.

The sample holds one count of this clone. The chain joins TRBV6-6 to TRBJ2-7; D not resolved. CDR1 and CDR2 from the germline V gene are MNHNY and SVGAGI (reference sequence). V shed 2 bases and J shed 2 bases, with 10 bases lying between them. The CDR3 spans 14 residues. This CDR3 reads CASSYAQHPYEQYF. The CDR3 DNA sequence: TGTGCCAGCAGTTACGCACAGCATCCCTACGAGCAGTACTTC.

The V gene is TRBV19, the J gene TRBJ1-1; D call uncertain. The CDR3 is 11 amino acids. Trimming removed 5 bases from V and 8 bases from J, with 9 bases in between. Germline V gene lookup returns CDR1 LNHDA and CDR2 SQIVND (reference sequence). CDR3 sequence: CASSLGQEAFF. Written as DNA, the CDR3 is TGTGCCAGTAGTTTGGGCCAGGAAGCTTTCTTT.

The chain joins TRBV5-1 to TRBJ2-5, with 7 bases fitting TRBD1. V lost 0 bases and J lost 2; bases outside the gene matches: 4. Germline V gives CDR1 SGHRS, CDR2 YFSETQ. This CDR3 has 15 amino acids. DNA for the CDR3: TGCGCCAGCAGCTTGGGGGGACAGAAACAAGAGACCCAGTACTTC. As protein: CASSLGGQKQETQYF.

The chain has TRBV4-3 and TRBJ2-6, with D possibly matching TRBD1 (6 bases). Germline V gene data show CDR1 as LGHNA and CDR2 as YSLEER. Trimming removed 1 base at V and 5 bases at J, with 12 bases between. This CDR3 contains 16 residues. The chain's CDR3 is CASSQAPWGRANVLTF. In DNA, the CDR3 is TGCGCCAGCAGCCAAGCCCCCTGGGGGCGGGCCAACGTCCTGACTTTC.

The V and J genes are TRBV13 and TRBJ1-3; the D is unclear. The CDR3 consists of 15 residues. Trimming took 5 bases from V and 3 from J, leaving 14 bases between them. Germline V gives CDR1 PRHDT, CDR2 FYEKMQ (reference sequence). CDR3 sequence (DNA): TGTGCCAGCAGCCAGAGGGTTTTTAGTGGAAACACCATATATTTT. The encoded protein is CASSQRVFSGNTIYF.

The rearrangement joins TRBV5-5 to TRBJ2-1, with D maybe TRBD1 (6 bases). CDR3 length: 18 residues. The V gene's germline CDR1 is SGHKS and CDR2 YYEKEE (reference sequence). V was cut by 4 bases and J by 0 bases, with 20 bases left in between. The CDR3 here is CASSLEDRFGSSYNEQFF. The DNA of the CDR3 is TGTGCCAGCAGCCTAGAAGACAGGTTCGGTAGCTCCTACAATGAGCAGTTCTTC.